These 6 T cell receptor beta chains originate from one sample sequenced in a study of OX40 agonist ivuxolimab in advanced cancers. Only in-frame clones appear in the TCRdb table, and some are missing; sequencing was by immunoSEQ multiplex PCR. The data show about 41,000 clones, with about 85% seen just once and under 45% held by the top ten. Source: CD4+ or CD8+ T cells sorted from blood, taken in a trial of the OX40 agonist ivuxolimab. Receptors were obtained from an adult with an advanced solid tumor such as melanoma, head and neck, liver or kidney cancer.

The table lists this clone with a few counts. The rearrangement uses TRBV30 and TRBJ2-7; D is perhaps TRBD1 (5 bases). Between the trimmed V and J ends, which lost 5 bases and 5 bases, there was a span of 10 bases. This CDR3 has 11 residues. Germline CDR1 GTSNPN, CDR2 SVGIG (reference sequence). CDR3: CAWETAHEQYF. The CDR3 DNA sequence: TGTGCCTGGGAGACAGCACACGAGCAGTACTTC. Full variable domain (outside the CDR3, taken from reference TRBV30 and TRBJ2-7): SQTIHQWPATLVQPVGSPLSLECTVEGTSNPNLYWYRQAAGRGLQLLFYSVGIGQISSEVPQNLSASRPQDRQFILSSKKLLLSDSGFYLCAWETAHEQYFGPGTRLTVT.

The genes are TRBV19 and TRBJ2-1; 7 positions match TRBD2. CDR1 and CDR2 (germline): LNHDA, SQIVND (reference sequence). With 7 bases clipped from V and 7 bases from J, the junction kept 10 bases outside the gene matches. The CDR3 contains 14 residues. CDR3 sequence reads: CASTVPGLINEQFF. Written as DNA, the CDR3 is TGTGCCAGTACCGTACCGGGACTAATTAATGAGCAGTTCTTC. The full variable domain, rest sourced from reference TRBV19 and TRBJ2-1, is DGGITQSPKYLFRKEGQNVTLSCEQNLNHDAMYWYRQDPGQGLRLIYYSQIVNDFQKGDIAEGYSVSREKKESFPLTVTSAQKNPTAFYLCASTVPGLINEQFFGPGTRLTVL.

The rearrangement uses TRBV28 and TRBJ2-1; 11 bases map to TRBD2. The CDR3 sequence is 15 residues long. Germline trimming cut 5 bases from V and 4 bases from J; bases unmatched to any gene: 4. Germline V CDR1 and CDR2: MDHEN, SYDVKM. CDR3 coding DNA: TGTGCCAGCAGTCTAGCGGGGGGACTATACAATGAGCAGTTCTTC. It specifies CASSLAGGLYNEQFF.

The genes are TRBV18 and TRBJ1-6, with D uncertain. The CDR3 spans 15 residues. V lost 8 bases, J lost 0 bases, and 11 bases lay in between. From germline, CDR1 is KGHSH and CDR2 LQKENI. The CDR3 nucleotides are TGTGCCAGCCGCCTCGGGAGCTCCTATAATTCACCCCTCCACTTT. It specifies CASRLGSSYNSPLHF.

The chain recombines TRBV4-1 with TRBJ1-3; D gene uncertain. Trimming shortened V by 4 bases and J by 4 bases, and 8 bases separated the two germline ends. CDR3 length: 13 residues. Germline assignment: CDR1 MGHRA and CDR2 YSYEKL. CDR3 loop: CASSPAGGNTIYF. The CDR3, as DNA: TGCGCCAGCAGCCCAGCTGGGGGAAACACCATATATTTT.

The chain links TRBV13 to TRBJ1-5, with a weak D call TRBD1 (5 bases). Deletions cut 6 bases from V and 1 base from J, with 19 bases between. The CDR3 totals 17 residues. Germline CDR1 PRHDT, CDR2 FYEKMQ (reference sequence). This CDR3 reads CASSEAQSGTSNQPQHF. CDR3 DNA: TGTGCCAGCAGTGAAGCCCAATCGGGGACGAGCAATCAGCCCCAGCATTTT.